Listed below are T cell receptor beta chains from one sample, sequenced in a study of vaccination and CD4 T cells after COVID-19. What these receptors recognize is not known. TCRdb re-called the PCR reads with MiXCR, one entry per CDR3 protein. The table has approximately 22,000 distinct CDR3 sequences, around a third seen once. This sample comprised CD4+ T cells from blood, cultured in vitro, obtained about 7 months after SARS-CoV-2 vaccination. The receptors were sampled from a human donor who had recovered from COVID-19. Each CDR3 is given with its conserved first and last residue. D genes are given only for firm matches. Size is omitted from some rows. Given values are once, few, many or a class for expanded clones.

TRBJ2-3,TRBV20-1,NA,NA,CSARDVSGTDTQYF,TGCAGTGCTAGAGATGTATCTGGCACAGATACGCAGTATTTT
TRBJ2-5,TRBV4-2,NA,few,CASSQVGGPEQETQYF,TGTGCCAGCAGCCAAGTGGGGGGGCCGGAACAAGAGACCCAGTACTTC
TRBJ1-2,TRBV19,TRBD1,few,CASTQGGFTDYGYTF,TGTGCCAGTACCCAGGGGGGATTCACCGACTATGGCTACACCTTC
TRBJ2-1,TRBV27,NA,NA,CASSPKTANEQFF,TGTGCCAGCAGCCCTAAAACTGCGAATGAGCAGTTCTTC
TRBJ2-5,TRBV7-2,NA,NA,CASSINKGTQETQYF,TGTGCCAGCAGCATAAACAAAGGGACTCAAGAGACCCAGTACTTC
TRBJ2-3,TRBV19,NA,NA,CASSRQLWGDTQYF,TGTGCCAGTAGTAGACAGTTATGGGGTGATACGCAGTATTTT
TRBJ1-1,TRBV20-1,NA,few,CSARRDFTEAFF,TGCAGTGCTAGGCGGGATTTCACTGAAGCTTTCTTT
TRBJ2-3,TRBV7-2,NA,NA,CASSLVGHQGLLTDTQYF,TGTGCCAGCAGCTTAGTCGGGCATCAGGGGCTCCTCACAGATACGCAGTATTTT
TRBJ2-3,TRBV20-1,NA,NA,CSARLGVGADTQYF,TGCAGTGCTAGGTTAGGGGTTGGCGCAGATACGCAGTATTTT
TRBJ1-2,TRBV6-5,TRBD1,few,CASSSSGTEYYGYTF,TGTGCCAGCAGTTCGTCCGGGACAGAATACTATGGCTACACCTTC
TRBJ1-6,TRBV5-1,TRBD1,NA,CASSLVGTVNSPLHF,TGCGCCAGCAGCTTGGTGGGGACAGTCAATTCACCCCTCCACTTT
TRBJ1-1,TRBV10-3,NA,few,CAIRRSMNTEAFF,TGTGCCATCAGGAGAAGTATGAACACTGAAGCTTTCTTT
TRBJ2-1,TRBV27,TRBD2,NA,CASSGQTSGSLNEQFF,TGTGCCAGCAGTGGGCAGACTAGCGGGAGTTTGAATGAGCAGTTCTTC
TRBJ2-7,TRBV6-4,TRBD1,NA,CASSADRDRRYGANSYEQYF,TGTGCCAGCAGTGCGGACAGGGACCGGCGCTATGGCGCGAACTCCTACGAGCAGTACTTC
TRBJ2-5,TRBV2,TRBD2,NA,CASSLGLAGEETQYF,TGTGCCAGCAGTTTAGGACTAGCGGGGGAAGAGACCCAGTACTTC
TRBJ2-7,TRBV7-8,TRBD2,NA,CASSPALAGGRYEQYF,TGTGCCAGCAGCCCCGCACTAGCGGGAGGCCGCTACGAGCAGTACTTC
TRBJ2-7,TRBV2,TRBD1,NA,CASRGGTGFGAYEQYF,TGTGCCAGCAGGGGGGGGACAGGGTTCGGCGCCTACGAGCAGTACTTC
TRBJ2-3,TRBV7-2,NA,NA,CASRMGGATDTQYF,TGTGCCAGCAGAATGGGGGGGGCTACAGATACGCAGTATTTT
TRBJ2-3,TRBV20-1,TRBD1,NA,CSATERTGDGDTQYF,TGCAGTGCTACAGAAAGGACAGGGGACGGAGATACGCAGTATTTT
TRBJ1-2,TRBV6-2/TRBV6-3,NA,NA,CASRRGFDYGYTF,TGTGCCAGCAGGAGGGGGTTCGACTATGGCTACACCTTC
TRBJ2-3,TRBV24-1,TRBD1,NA,CATSSGQPNTDTQYF,TGTGCCACCAGCTCGGGACAGCCGAACACAGATACGCAGTATTTT
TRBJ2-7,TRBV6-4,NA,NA,CASRREHSLGEQYF,TGTGCCAGCCGTCGGGAACACTCCCTGGGTGAGCAGTACTTC
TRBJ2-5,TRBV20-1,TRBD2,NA,CSASGGGNQETQYF,TGCAGTGCTAGCGGGGGGGGCAACCAAGAGACCCAGTACTTC
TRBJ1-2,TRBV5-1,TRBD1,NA,CASSPQGRGGYTF,TGCGCCAGCAGCCCACAGGGGAGAGGGGGCTACACCTTC
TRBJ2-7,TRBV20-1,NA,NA,CSASFLGRDYEQYF,TGCAGTGCTAGCTTCTTGGGAAGGGACTACGAGCAGTACTTC